This T cell receptor (beta chain) was captured by sequencing in a study of HIV-infected patients and healthy controls. Notes on the study in general: Size-matching overweighted rare events from HIV-infected data when comparing patients with controls.

Alpha and beta constant-region primers primed reverse transcription of about 470 ng RNA. Using multiplexing indices, alpha and beta chain libraries were generated apart by chain-specific third strand synthesis. TCRdb passed the 5' RACE reads through MiXCR, listing each CDR3 protein once. This table holds 15,000 to 20,000 distinct CDR3 sequences, about 9.4% found once. All unsorted peripheral T cells were captured because whole blood was used without fractionation. To note about this clonotype: Its matching antigen is unknown.

This CDR3 is 13 amino acids long. The V gene lost 2 bases and the J gene lost 7 bases, with 11 bases spanning the gap. Germline CDR1 LNHDA, CDR2 SQIVND (reference sequence). The V and J genes are TRBV19 and TRBJ1-1, with D unresolved. Sequencing used blood. The clonotype comes from an adult in good health. The CDR3 loop reads CASSIHPTVEAFF. Here the CDR3 DNA reads TGTGCCAGTAGTATACACCCGACGGTTGAAGCTTTCTTT.